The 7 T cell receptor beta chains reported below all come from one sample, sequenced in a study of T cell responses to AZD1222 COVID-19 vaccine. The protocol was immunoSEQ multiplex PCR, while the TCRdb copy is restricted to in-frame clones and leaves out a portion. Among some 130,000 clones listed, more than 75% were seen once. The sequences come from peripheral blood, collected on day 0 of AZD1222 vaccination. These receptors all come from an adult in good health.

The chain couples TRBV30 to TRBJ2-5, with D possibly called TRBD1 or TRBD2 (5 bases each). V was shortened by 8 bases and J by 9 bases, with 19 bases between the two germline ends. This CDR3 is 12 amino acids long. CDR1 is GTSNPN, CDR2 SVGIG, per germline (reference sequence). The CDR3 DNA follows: TGTGCCCAACGTGACAGTCGAGGGGCCCAGTACTTC. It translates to CAQRDSRGAQYF.

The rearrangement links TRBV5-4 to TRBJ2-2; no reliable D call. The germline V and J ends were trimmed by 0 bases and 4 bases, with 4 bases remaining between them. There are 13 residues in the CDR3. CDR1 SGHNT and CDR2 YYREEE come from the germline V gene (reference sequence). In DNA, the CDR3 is TGTGCCAGCAGCTTGGATCGCACCGGGGAGCTGTTTTTT. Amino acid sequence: CASSLDRTGELFF.

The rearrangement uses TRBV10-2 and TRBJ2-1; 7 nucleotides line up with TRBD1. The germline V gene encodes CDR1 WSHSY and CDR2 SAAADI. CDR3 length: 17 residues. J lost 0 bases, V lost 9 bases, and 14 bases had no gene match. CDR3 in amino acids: CASTPPGTAFSYNEQFF. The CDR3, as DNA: TGCGCCAGTACCCCCCCCGGGACAGCTTTCTCCTACAATGAGCAGTTCTTC.

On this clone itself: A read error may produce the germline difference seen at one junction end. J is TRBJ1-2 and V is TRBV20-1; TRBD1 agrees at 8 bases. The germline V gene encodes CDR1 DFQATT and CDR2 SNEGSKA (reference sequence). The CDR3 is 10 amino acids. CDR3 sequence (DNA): TGCAGTGCTAGAGCGGACAGGGCCTCCTTC. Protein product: CSARADRASF.

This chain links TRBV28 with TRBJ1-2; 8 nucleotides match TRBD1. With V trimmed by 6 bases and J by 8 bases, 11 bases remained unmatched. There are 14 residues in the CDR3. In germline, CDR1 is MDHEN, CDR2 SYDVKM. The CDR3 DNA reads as TGTGCCAGCAGCGTATCGGACAGGGTACAAGGCTACACCTTC. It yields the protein CASSVSDRVQGYTF.

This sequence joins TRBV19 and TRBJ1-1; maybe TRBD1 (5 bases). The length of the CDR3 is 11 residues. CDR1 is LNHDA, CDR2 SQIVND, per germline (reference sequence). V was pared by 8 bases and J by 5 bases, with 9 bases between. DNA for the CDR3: TGTGCCAGTGACAGTCGGACTGAAGCTTTCTTT. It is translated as CASDSRTEAFF.

CDR3 bases: TGTGCCAGCGTATCCCGGGCCGAAGCTTTCTTT. Its translation is CASVSRAEAFF. J is TRBJ1-1 and V is TRBV6-5; no firm D call. The CDR3 spans 11 residues. Germline loops: CDR1 MNHEY, CDR2 SVGAGI. V lost 8 bases to trimming and J lost 8 bases, with 12 bases between them.